This entry lists 15 T cell receptor beta chains sequenced from one sample in a study of shared clonotypes between healthy human individuals (dated by TCRdb to about 2020). The library relied on the immunoSEQ multiplex PCR assay. Not all clones reach the TCRdb copy of this immuneACCESS table, which keeps in-frame sequences only. Checked studies attribute under half of the gap to unresolved V genes and leave the rest unexplained. This sample gives some 1 million clones in total; about three quarters of them show up just once. 1.4% to 1.5% of the sample is taken by the ten largest. Sequencing was carried out using memory CD4+ T cells sorted from blood. The sample's cell subset or site label is to be understood as: CD45RA-negative fraction. The receptors were sampled from a young man in good health.

The rearrangement joins TRBV19 to TRBJ2-1, with a possible D match to TRBD2 (5 bases). Trimming removed 5 bases from V and 12 bases from J, with 14 bases in between. This CDR3 is built from 12 residues. Looked up from germline, CDR1 is LNHDA and CDR2 is SQIVND (reference sequence). The CDR3 nucleotides are TGTGCCAGTAGTCTAGCACTGAGCGTGCAGTTCTTC. Residues: CASSLALSVQFF.

The V gene is TRBV6-1, the J gene TRBJ1-5; unclear D gene. The CDR3 extends over 14 amino acids. V was shortened by 4 bases and J by 3 bases, with 10 bases between the two germline ends. Per germline, CDR1 MNHNS and CDR2 SASEGT. CDR3 loop: CASSGRLLNQPQHF. The CDR3 DNA follows: TGTGCCAGCAGTGGACGACTGCTCAATCAGCCCCAGCATTTT.

This clone was observed a single time. The genes are TRBV21-1 and TRBJ1-5. TRBV21-1 is a documented pseudogene. This CDR3 comprises 11 residues. CDR3 in amino acids: CASITEEPQHF. In DNA form, the CDR3 reads TGTGCCAGCATCACAGAGGAGCCCCAGCATTTT.

The DNA of the CDR3 is TGCAGTGCCCCAGGGACCTATGGCTACACCTTC. It codes for CSAPGTYGYTF. The chain has TRBV20-1 and TRBJ1-2, with D maybe TRBD1 (5 bases). V gave up 6 bases and J gave up 4 bases, with 9 bases separating them. Germline CDR1 and CDR2: DFQATT and SNEGSKA (reference sequence). The CDR3 is 11 residues long.

This clone was counted between two and nine times. The chain carries TRBV29-1 and TRBJ1-2; D is possibly TRBD1 (6 bases). The CDR3 has 13 amino acids. CDR1 is SQVTM and CDR2 is ANQGSEA in the germline V gene. V lost 6 bases and J 2 bases, leaving 13 bases between the germline ends. CDR3 in DNA: TGCAGCGTCCAACAGGGAAGGAACTATGGCTACACCTTC. Translated: CSVQQGRNYGYTF.

This clone was recorded once. The chain carries TRBV28 and TRBJ1-4; unclear D gene. The CDR3 has 15 amino acids. V lost 7 bases to trimming and J lost 4 bases, with 16 bases between them. CDR1 is MDHEN and CDR2 is SYDVKM in the germline V gene. Written as DNA, the CDR3 is TGTGCCAGCACCACATTGGACGGAAATAATGAAAAACTGTTTTTT. Protein sequence: CASTTLDGNNEKLFF.

V and J are TRBV6-4 and TRBJ1-1; no clear D gene. V lost 5 bases to trimming and J lost 0 bases, with 7 bases between them. There are 13 residues in the CDR3. Germline V gene data show CDR1 as MRHNA and CDR2 as SNTAGT. The CDR3 sequence is CASSPDLNTEAFF. Written as DNA, the CDR3 is TGTGCCAGCAGTCCGGATTTGAACACTGAAGCTTTCTTT.

The gene calls are TRBV6-4 and TRBJ1-5; D uncertain. The CDR3 runs 9 residues. The germline V gene encodes CDR1 MRHNA and CDR2 SNTAGT. Trimming pared 10 bases from V and 6 bases from J, leaving 4 bases between. The DNA for the CDR3 is TGTGCCACAGGTCAGCCCCAGCATTTT. Translating it yields CATGQPQHF.

About this clone: Germline is not matched at one junction end, which may reflect a read error. CDR3 in amino acids: CAISDTAGGHF. CDR3 nucleotides: TGTGCCATCAGTGATACGGCAGGGGGGCACTTC. The chain employs TRBV10-3 and TRBJ2-7, with D possibly being TRBD1 (7 bases). The CDR3 spans 11 residues. The germline gives CDR1 ENHRY, CDR2 SYGVKD.

J is TRBJ2-5 and V is TRBV19; 12 bases align to TRBD2. V dropped 4 bases and J dropped 3; count of bases not matched to a gene: 3. Germline-derived CDR1 and CDR2 are LNHDA and SQIVND (reference sequence). The CDR3 length is 15 residues. The chain's CDR3 is CASSRASGGEETQYF. CDR3 bases: TGTGCCAGTAGTAGGGCTAGCGGGGGGGAAGAGACCCAGTACTTC.

As to this clone: Since the CDR3 does not end with the conserved phenylalanine or tryptophan, this likely comes from a read error. The limits of the CDR3 on the DNA are not certain, so only TCRdb's listed CDR3 is given. J is TRBJ1-3 and V is TRBV6-5. Germline V lookup: CDR1 MNHEY, CDR2 SVGAGI. Both ends counted, the CDR3 spans 10 residues. CDR3 in amino acids: CASSTSWVFV.

This clone was found a few times. The chain couples TRBV15 to TRBJ2-1, with D perhaps matching TRBD2 (5 bases). Trimming left V 0 bases short and J 7 bases short, with 16 bases between. Germline loops: CDR1 LNHNV, CDR2 YYDKDF (reference sequence). This CDR3 spans 16 amino acids. The CDR3 is CATSRDMDLGANEQFF. The CDR3 DNA follows: TGTGCCACCAGCAGAGATATGGATCTGGGAGCTAATGAGCAGTTCTTC.

The rearrangement joins TRBV5-4 to TRBJ2-1, with 8 bases aligning to TRBD2. Trimming removed 0 bases from V and 7 bases from J; junction bases left unmatched: 3. The CDR3 contains 14 residues. CDR1 SGHNT and CDR2 YYREEE come from the germline V gene (reference sequence). The CDR3 DNA reads as TGTGCCAGCAGCTTGGCACTAGCGGATAATGAGCAGTTCTTC. It translates to CASSLALADNEQFF. Full variable domain (missing parts from reference TRBV5-4 and TRBJ2-1): ETGVTQSPTHLIKTRGQQVTLRCSSQSGHNTVSWYQQALGQGPQFIFQYYREEENGRGNFPPRFSGLQFPNYSSELNVNALELDDSALYLCASSLALADNEQFFGPGTRLTVL.

The J gene is TRBJ2-5, the V gene TRBV28; 10 bases are a match to TRBD2. Germline V gives CDR1 MDHEN, CDR2 SYDVKM. After removal of 6 bases from V and 6 bases from J, the junction contained 7 bases not matched to a gene. The CDR3 loop spans 14 amino acids. CDR3 amino acids: CASRGAGGRKTQYF. CDR3 nucleotides: TGTGCCAGCAGGGGAGCGGGGGGGCGGAAGACCCAGTACTTC.

The chain links TRBV27 to TRBJ1-2; tentative D call: TRBD1 (6 bases). In germline, CDR1 is MNHEY, CDR2 SMNVEV (reference sequence). Trimming left V 4 bases short and J 8 bases short, with 17 bases between. CDR3 length: 14 residues. In nucleotides, the CDR3 is TGTGCCAGCAGTTCCCACTCAGGGGCAGGGGGCTACACCTTC. Its protein is CASSSHSGAGGYTF.